The rows below give T cell receptor beta chains drawn from one sample of a study of graft-versus-host responses after intestinal transplantation. Using immunoSEQ multiplex PCR, the repertoire was profiled, and TCRdb retains in-frame clones only, with some absent. The sample consists of some 4,400 clones, around 28% of them appearing once. The starting material was alloreactive CD4+ T cells from a mixed lymphocyte reaction culture, obtained before intestinal transplant. These receptors were obtained from a human patient who received an intestinal transplant. The CDR3 runs from the conserved cysteine through the conserved F or W. A D gene is named only where the DNA matches it firmly. The size field is filled for only some rows; it gives once, few, many or a size class.

j_call: TRBJ2-3; clone_size: .; d_call: .; v_call: TRBV7-9; cdr3_nt: TGTGCCAGCAGCTTAGTAAGTGGGCGCACAGATACGCAGTATTTT; cdr3_aa: CASSLVSGRTDTQYF
j_call: TRBJ2-1; clone_size: .; d_call: TRBD2; v_call: TRBV10-3; cdr3_nt: TGTGCCATCCGGCGGGGGGTGGGTGAGCAGTTCTTC; cdr3_aa: CAIRRGVGEQFF
j_call: TRBJ1-6; clone_size: few; d_call: TRBD1; v_call: TRBV7-2; cdr3_nt: TGTGCCAGCAGCTTAGCAAGACTCCGGGACAGTTATAATTCACCCCTCCACTTT; cdr3_aa: CASSLARLRDSYNSPLHF
j_call: TRBJ1-2; clone_size: .; d_call: TRBD1; v_call: TRBV5-1; cdr3_nt: TGCGCCAGCAGCGGAAGACAGGGGGCTACCCCTAACTATGGCTACACCTTC; cdr3_aa: CASSGRQGATPNYGYTF
j_call: TRBJ1-5; clone_size: few; d_call: .; v_call: TRBV2; cdr3_nt: TGTGCCAGCAAAGTGGGATCACATCAGCCCCAGCATTTT; cdr3_aa: CASKVGSHQPQHF
j_call: TRBJ1-2; clone_size: medium-sized; d_call: .; v_call: TRBV2; cdr3_nt: TGTGCCAGCAGGGACCGAGCTAACTATGGCTACACCTTC; cdr3_aa: CASRDRANYGYTF
j_call: TRBJ2-5; clone_size: few; d_call: .; v_call: TRBV5-4; cdr3_nt: TGTGCCAGCAGCTTGGACCCCGCGCGCGGACTACACCAAGAGACCCAGTACTTC; cdr3_aa: CASSLDPARGLHQETQYF
j_call: TRBJ1-2; clone_size: few; d_call: .; v_call: TRBV7-2; cdr3_nt: TGTGCCAGCAGCTTAGCGTATGGGGGGTACGGCTACACCTTC; cdr3_aa: CASSLAYGGYGYTF
j_call: TRBJ2-4; clone_size: .; d_call: TRBD1; v_call: TRBV6-1; cdr3_nt: TGTGCCAGCAGTTTGGACAGGGCGCGCGAAAACATTCAGTACTTC; cdr3_aa: CASSLDRARENIQYF
j_call: TRBJ2-5; clone_size: .; d_call: .; v_call: TRBV2; cdr3_nt: TGTGCCAGCAGTGCCAGCTGGGAAGAGACCCAGTACTTC; cdr3_aa: CASSASWEETQYF
j_call: TRBJ1-2; clone_size: medium-sized; d_call: TRBD1; v_call: TRBV28; cdr3_nt: TGTGCCATCATGGACAGGCCGGGCTACACCTTC; cdr3_aa: CAIMDRPGYTF
j_call: TRBJ2-1; clone_size: .; d_call: .; v_call: TRBV5-1; cdr3_nt: TGCGCCAGCAGCTTAGGGCCAGGGATCTCCAATGAGCAGTTCTTC; cdr3_aa: CASSLGPGISNEQFF
j_call: TRBJ1-1; clone_size: few; d_call: .; v_call: TRBV6-5; cdr3_nt: TGTGCCAGCAGAATCTACGGGGGGAACACTGAAGCTTTCTTT; cdr3_aa: CASRIYGGNTEAFF
j_call: TRBJ2-3; clone_size: few; d_call: .; v_call: TRBV18; cdr3_nt: TGTGCCAGCTCACCATCCAGGCTCCGCGGAGATACGCAGTATTTT; cdr3_aa: CASSPSRLRGDTQYF
j_call: TRBJ1-1; clone_size: few; d_call: .; v_call: TRBV7-3; cdr3_nt: TGTGCCAGCAGCTTAAGTGGGGGCTTCGGCACTGAAGCTTTCTTT; cdr3_aa: CASSLSGGFGTEAFF
j_call: TRBJ1-1; clone_size: .; d_call: .; v_call: TRBV5-4; cdr3_nt: TGTGCCAGCAGCTGGGGGAACACTGAAGCTTTCTTT; cdr3_aa: CASSWGNTEAFF
j_call: TRBJ2-7; clone_size: large; d_call: TRBD1; v_call: TRBV6-6; cdr3_nt: TGTGCCAGCAGGATTCACAGGGGCGAGCAGTACTTC; cdr3_aa: CASRIHRGEQYF
j_call: TRBJ2-5; clone_size: few; d_call: .; v_call: TRBV5-1; cdr3_nt: TGCGCCAGCAGCCGGCATCAAGAGACCCAGTACTTC; cdr3_aa: CASSRHQETQYF
j_call: TRBJ2-7; clone_size: .; d_call: TRBD2; v_call: TRBV4-3; cdr3_nt: TGCGCCAGCAGCCATAGGACTAGCGGGGGTTTCCACGAGCAGTACTTC; cdr3_aa: CASSHRTSGGFHEQYF
j_call: TRBJ2-2; clone_size: .; d_call: .; v_call: TRBV6-6; cdr3_nt: TGTGCCAGCAGGCAGGGTTTAGGAACCGGGGAGCTGTTTTTT; cdr3_aa: CASRQGLGTGELFF
j_call: TRBJ1-2; clone_size: .; d_call: .; v_call: TRBV5-4; cdr3_nt: TGTGCCAGCAGCTCCAAGGGGGGGGCTTTGTACGGCTACACCTTC; cdr3_aa: CASSSKGGALYGYTF
j_call: TRBJ2-3; clone_size: .; d_call: .; v_call: TRBV7-9; cdr3_nt: TGTGCCAGCAGCCTTCCCTTCACAGATACGCAGTATTTT; cdr3_aa: CASSLPFTDTQYF
j_call: TRBJ2-2; clone_size: .; d_call: .; v_call: TRBV7-6; cdr3_nt: TGTGCCAGCAGCTCCCGGGGAACCGGGGAGCTGTTTTTT; cdr3_aa: CASSSRGTGELFF
j_call: TRBJ1-1; clone_size: few; d_call: .; v_call: TRBV5-4; cdr3_nt: TGTGCCAGCAGCTCCGGGACGCCCCTGACGGCTTTCTTT; cdr3_aa: CASSSGTPLTAFF
j_call: TRBJ2-5; clone_size: .; d_call: .; v_call: TRBV6-6; cdr3_nt: TGTGCCAGCACGGACAGTGGACTCCAACTAGAGACCCAGTACTTC; cdr3_aa: CASTDSGLQLETQYF
j_call: TRBJ1-1; clone_size: .; d_call: .; v_call: TRBV10-2; cdr3_nt: TGCGCCAGCAGTGTTAGGGGAGGGGCGCCACAGAACACTGAAGCTTTCTTT; cdr3_aa: CASSVRGGAPQNTEAFF
j_call: TRBJ1-6; clone_size: few; d_call: .; v_call: TRBV7-9; cdr3_nt: TGTGCCAGCAGCTTACAGGGGCCTAGGGATTCACCCCTCCACTTT; cdr3_aa: CASSLQGPRDSPLHF
j_call: TRBJ1-1; clone_size: .; d_call: TRBD1; v_call: TRBV5-8; cdr3_nt: TGTGCCAGCAGCTTGGGGACAGGACGGAACACTGAAGCTTTCTTT; cdr3_aa: CASSLGTGRNTEAFF
j_call: TRBJ1-2; clone_size: few; d_call: TRBD1; v_call: TRBV5-5; cdr3_nt: TGTGCCAGCCCGCCGGGACAGTTATATGGCTACACCTTC; cdr3_aa: CASPPGQLYGYTF
j_call: TRBJ2-2; clone_size: .; d_call: .; v_call: TRBV21-1; cdr3_nt: TGTGCCAGCAGCAAAGTAGGGAGGGATTCCGGGGAGCTGTTTTTT; cdr3_aa: CASSKVGRDSGELFF
j_call: TRBJ1-5; clone_size: .; d_call: .; v_call: TRBV2; cdr3_nt: TGTGCCAGCAGGCCGGGAAGGGGGGATCAGCCCCAGCATTTT; cdr3_aa: CASRPGRGDQPQHF
j_call: TRBJ1-2; clone_size: few; d_call: .; v_call: TRBV28; cdr3_nt: TGTGCCAGCAGTTTACAGGGCCCGGTCCATGGCTACACCTTC; cdr3_aa: CASSLQGPVHGYTF
j_call: TRBJ2-5; clone_size: .; d_call: TRBD1; v_call: TRBV6-1; cdr3_nt: TGTGCCAGCAGTGGGGACAGGGGTTGGACCCCCCAAGAGACCCAGTACTTC; cdr3_aa: CASSGDRGWTPQETQYF
j_call: TRBJ2-7; clone_size: .; d_call: TRBD1; v_call: TRBV18; cdr3_nt: TGTGCCAGCTCACCAAGCCTTACAGGGGGCGAGCAGTACTTC; cdr3_aa: CASSPSLTGGEQYF
j_call: TRBJ2-3; clone_size: few; d_call: TRBD2; v_call: TRBV18; cdr3_nt: TGTGCCAGCGCCCGGGGGGGAAGCGGCCTCGGGACAGATACGCAGTATTTT; cdr3_aa: CASARGGSGLGTDTQYF
j_call: TRBJ2-1; clone_size: medium-sized; d_call: TRBD2; v_call: TRBV4-2; cdr3_nt: TGTGCCAGCAGCCAAGATGAGACTAGCGGTAATGAGCAGTTCTTC; cdr3_aa: CASSQDETSGNEQFF
j_call: TRBJ2-6; clone_size: .; d_call: .; v_call: TRBV1; cdr3_nt: TGCACCAGCAGGAGGGAGAGTTTGTGCACAAATCGGGCCAACGTCCTGACTTTC; cdr3_aa: CTSRRESLCTNRANVLTF
j_call: TRBJ1-1; clone_size: .; d_call: .; v_call: TRBV2; cdr3_nt: TGTGCCAGCAGTTCCAGACAGTCGAACACTGAAGCTTTCTTT; cdr3_aa: CASSSRQSNTEAFF
j_call: TRBJ2-7; clone_size: .; d_call: .; v_call: TRBV5-8; cdr3_nt: TGTGCCAGCAGTTACCTTAACGAGCAGTACTTC; cdr3_aa: CASSYLNEQYF
j_call: TRBJ2-3; clone_size: many; d_call: TRBD2; v_call: TRBV7-3; cdr3_nt: TGTGCCAGCAGCTTAGCGGGGGGGCCTAGCACAGATACGCAGTATTTT; cdr3_aa: CASSLAGGPSTDTQYF
j_call: TRBJ2-5; clone_size: .; d_call: TRBD1; v_call: TRBV5-1; cdr3_nt: TGCGCCAGCAGCTTGTTCCGGGACAGCGCGTACCAAGAGACCCAGTACTTC; cdr3_aa: CASSLFRDSAYQETQYF
j_call: TRBJ2-1; clone_size: .; d_call: TRBD2; v_call: TRBV9; cdr3_nt: TGTGCCAGCAGCGTAGATGGGGGGGCCTACAATGAGCAGTTCTTC; cdr3_aa: CASSVDGGAYNEQFF
j_call: TRBJ2-1; clone_size: few; d_call: TRBD2; v_call: TRBV7-2; cdr3_nt: TGTGCCAGCAGCTTAGCGAGCGGGAGGTACAATGAGCAGTTCTTC; cdr3_aa: CASSLASGRYNEQFF
j_call: TRBJ2-3; clone_size: medium-sized; d_call: TRBD1; v_call: TRBV5-6; cdr3_nt: TGTGCCAGCAGCTTCAGGACAGGGGCTAACACAGATACGCAGTATTTT; cdr3_aa: CASSFRTGANTDTQYF
j_call: TRBJ1-2; clone_size: few; d_call: TRBD1; v_call: TRBV11-2; cdr3_nt: TGTGCCAGCAGCCCGGTGGGACAGTTCTATGGCTACACCTTC; cdr3_aa: CASSPVGQFYGYTF
j_call: TRBJ1-2; clone_size: .; d_call: .; v_call: TRBV5-6; cdr3_nt: TGTGCCAGCAACTCCGGGGGCTTCAACTATGGCTACACCTTC; cdr3_aa: CASNSGGFNYGYTF
j_call: TRBJ2-7; clone_size: .; d_call: .; v_call: TRBV6-5; cdr3_nt: TGTGCCAGCAGTACCGGGACTTTAGACGACGAGCAGTACTTC; cdr3_aa: CASSTGTLDDEQYF
j_call: TRBJ1-5; clone_size: .; d_call: .; v_call: TRBV7-9; cdr3_nt: TGTGCCAGCAGCTTAGTCAGCAATCAGCCCCAGCATTTT; cdr3_aa: CASSLVSNQPQHF
j_call: TRBJ1-2; clone_size: many; d_call: TRBD1; v_call: TRBV5-1; cdr3_nt: TGCGCCAGCAGCCGGGGGACAGGGGGGAACTATGGCTACACCTTC; cdr3_aa: CASSRGTGGNYGYTF
j_call: TRBJ1-5; clone_size: few; d_call: .; v_call: TRBV7-2; cdr3_nt: TGTGCCAGCAGCTTAGGGGCAGGTGCTGGGGAGGCCCAGCATTTT; cdr3_aa: CASSLGAGAGEAQHF
j_call: TRBJ2-3; clone_size: large; d_call: .; v_call: TRBV10-1; cdr3_nt: TGCGCCAGCAGTGGTCCAGGGCACACAGATACGCAGTATTTT; cdr3_aa: CASSGPGHTDTQYF
j_call: TRBJ2-5; clone_size: few; d_call: .; v_call: TRBV14; cdr3_nt: TGTGCCAGCAGCCAAGTAATCCCAGGGGCCGGGGAGACCCAGTACTTC; cdr3_aa: CASSQVIPGAGETQYF
j_call: TRBJ2-3; clone_size: .; d_call: .; v_call: TRBV28; cdr3_nt: TGTGCCAGCAGTTCCCAGAGCACAGATACGCAGTATTTT; cdr3_aa: CASSSQSTDTQYF
j_call: TRBJ1-6; clone_size: medium-sized; d_call: .; v_call: TRBV6-1; cdr3_nt: TGTGCCAGCAGTGAAGGGACAGTGGGTTCCAAAAGCTCCTATAATTCACCCCTCCACTTT; cdr3_aa: CASSEGTVGSKSSYNSPLHF